The text below deals with one T cell receptor beta chain. Its antigen is currently unknown. With the Oncomine TCR Beta short-read assay, DNA from cultured CD4+ T cells was sequenced. MiXCR, applied by TCRdb to the PCR reads, yields one record per CDR3 protein. Of about 24,000 distinct CDR3 sequences in the sample, 50% to 70% were seen once. The entry originates in a study of vaccination and CD4 T cells after COVID-19. Study-level results: Looking at convalescent patients, 304 of their 307 vaccine-specific clones were spike mono-reactive.

Treatment defined: roughly 11-day PBMC culture with coronavirus spike peptide pools or control peptides (ViraFEST assay). PBMCs were cultured at some 2.1 million per well with around 10 IU/ml IL-2 and about 10 ug/ml peptide pools. The CDR3 spans 17 residues. With V trimmed by 0 bases and J by 4 bases, 6 bases remained unmatched. Germline values: CDR1 DFQATT, CDR2 SNEGSKA (reference sequence). The sequencing used CD4+ T cells from blood, cultured in vitro, collected after SARS-CoV-2 vaccination. This sequence was found in a human donor who received a COVID-19 vaccine. The chain has TRBV20-1 and TRBJ2-2; 12 bases align to TRBD2. The CDR3 is CSARDRLAGDATGELFF. The CDR3 DNA is TGCAGTGCTAGAGATCGACTAGCGGGGGACGCCACCGGGGAGCTGTTTTTT.